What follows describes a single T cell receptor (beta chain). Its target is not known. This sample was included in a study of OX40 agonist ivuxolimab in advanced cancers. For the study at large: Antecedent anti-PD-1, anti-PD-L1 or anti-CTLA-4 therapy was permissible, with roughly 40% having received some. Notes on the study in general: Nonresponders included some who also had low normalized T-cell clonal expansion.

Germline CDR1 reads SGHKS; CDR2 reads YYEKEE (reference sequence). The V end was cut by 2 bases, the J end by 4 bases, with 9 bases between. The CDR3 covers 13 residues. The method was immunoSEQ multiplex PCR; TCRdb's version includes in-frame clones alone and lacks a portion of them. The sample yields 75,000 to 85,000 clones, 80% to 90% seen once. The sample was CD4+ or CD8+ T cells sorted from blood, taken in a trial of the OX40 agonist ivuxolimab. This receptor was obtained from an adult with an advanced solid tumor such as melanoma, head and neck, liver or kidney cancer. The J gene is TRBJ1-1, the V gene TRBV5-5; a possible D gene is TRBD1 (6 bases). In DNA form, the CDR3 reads TGTGCCAGCAGCTTTCAGGGGCGCACTGAAGCTTTCTTT. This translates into CASSFQGRTEAFF.